One sample yielded the 19 T cell receptor beta chains listed below, sequenced in a study of T cell responses to AZD1222 COVID-19 vaccine. Sequenced by immunoSEQ multiplex PCR; TCRdb stores in-frame clones only, minus some. The table shows about 110,000 clones, with about 91% occurring only once. The source material was peripheral blood, sampled on day 0 of AZD1222 vaccination. The receptors were gathered from an adult in good health.

The chain uses TRBV18 and TRBJ1-1, with D possibly matching TRBD1 (6 bases). The ends were cut back, 2 bases at V and 1 base at J, with 17 bases in the middle. The CDR3 contains 17 residues. Germline V gene data show CDR1 as KGHSH and CDR2 as LQKENI. In DNA, the CDR3 is TGTGCCAGCTCACCAGCGGGGGCCCTGCTGGGGAACACTGAAGCTTTCTTT. Amino acid sequence: CASSPAGALLGNTEAFF.

This rearrangement joins TRBV6-2 or TRBV6-3 to TRBJ2-1; D is undetermined. The V gene lost 4 bases and the J gene lost 0 bases, with 10 bases spanning the gap. Germline V gene data show CDR1 as MNHEY and CDR2 as SVGEGT. The CDR3 spans 15 residues. CDR3 amino acids: CASSSTLDSYNEQFF. Here the CDR3 DNA reads TGTGCCAGCAGTTCTACATTGGACTCCTACAATGAGCAGTTCTTC.

V usage is TRBV28 and J usage is TRBJ2-7; 9 positions agree with TRBD1. V shed 7 bases, J shed 4 bases, and the junction held 8 bases outside the gene matches. CDR1 MDHEN and CDR2 SYDVKM come from the germline V gene. The length of the CDR3 is 14 residues. The CDR3 reads CASTGGQGRYEQYF. The CDR3 DNA is TGTGCCAGCACTGGGGGACAGGGTAGATACGAGCAGTACTTC. Using reference TRBV28 and TRBJ2-7 for the parts outside the CDR3, the full variable domain is DVKVTQSSRYLVKRTGEKVFLECVQDMDHENMFWYRQDPGLGLRLIYFSYDVKMKEKGDIPEGYSVSREKKERFSLILESASTNQTSMYLCASTGGQGRYEQYFGPGTRLTVT.

This chain joins TRBV6-5 and TRBJ1-2; D gene ambiguous. V lost 6 bases and J 10 bases, leaving 15 bases between the germline ends. CDR3 length: 12 amino acids. Germline V CDR1 and CDR2: MNHEY, SVGAGI. The CDR3 DNA reads TGTGCCAGCAGCTCTGGGCCAGTGGACTACACCTTC. Its translation: CASSSGPVDYTF.

The chain employs TRBV7-3 and TRBJ1-1; D uncertain. With 3 bases removed from V and 6 bases from J, the gap between germline ends came to 17 bases. The CDR3 contains 15 residues. Germline V gives CDR1 SGHTA, CDR2 FQGTGA. The CDR3, as DNA: TGTGCCAGCAGCTTTTCGATGGGCCTGAGGGCTGAAGCTTTCTTT. Residues: CASSFSMGLRAEAFF.

The J gene is TRBJ2-7, the V gene TRBV12-3 or TRBV12-4, with 7 positions matching TRBD2. V gave up 5 bases and J gave up 7 bases; unmatched junction bases: 5. CDR3 size: 12 residues. The DNA of the CDR3 is TGTGCCAGCAGTACCGGGAGGAGGGAGCAGTACTTC. This encodes CASSTGRREQYF.

The rearrangement links TRBV5-1 to TRBJ1-5, with 9 bases lining up with TRBD1. The CDR3 is 14 residues long. Trimming cost V 4 bases and J 4 bases; bases outside gene matches: 3. Germline assignment: CDR1 SGHRS and CDR2 YFSETQ. CDR3 amino acids: CASSPGTGNQPQHF. The CDR3 region has the DNA TGCGCCAGCAGCCCTGGGACAGGGAATCAGCCCCAGCATTTT.

The chain is built from TRBV19 and TRBJ2-5; D remains ambiguous. Germline CDR1 and CDR2: LNHDA and SQIVND (reference sequence). This CDR3 is 14 amino acids long. Deletions cut 5 bases from V and 4 bases from J, with 14 bases between. CDR3 residues: CASSLRGSRETQYF. CDR3 in DNA: TGTGCCAGTAGTCTCCGCGGCTCAAGAGAGACCCAGTACTTC.

The rearrangement joins TRBV2 to TRBJ1-1; TRBD1 matches 9 bases. The V gene end was trimmed by 10 bases and the J gene end by 3 bases; junction bases not matched to a gene: 3. Germline CDR1 reads SNHLY; CDR2 reads FYNNEI. There are 12 residues in the CDR3. Here the CDR3 reads CATRQGDTEAFF. CDR3 sequence (DNA): TGTGCCACCAGACAGGGGGACACTGAAGCTTTCTTT.

The V call is TRBV4-2, the J call TRBJ2-5, with TRBD2 identical over 13 bases. The germline CDR1 and CDR2 sequences are LGHNA and YNFKEQ. V lost 1 base, J lost 1 base, and 0 bases stayed unmatched. The CDR3 covers 16 residues. The CDR3 here is CASSQGTSGGQETQYF. The CDR3 region has the DNA TGTGCCAGCAGCCAAGGGACTAGCGGGGGCCAAGAGACCCAGTACTTC.

V gene TRBV5-5 combines with J gene TRBJ1-5; D remains unclear. V was pared by 0 bases and J by 5 bases, with 9 bases between. This CDR3 comprises 14 residues. In germline, CDR1 is SGHKS, CDR2 YYEKEE (reference sequence). CDR3 DNA: TGTGCCAGCAGCTTGGACGGACGGGATCAGCCCCAGCATTTT. Amino acids: CASSLDGRDQPQHF.

The sample holds one count of this clone. The chain has TRBV7-8 and TRBJ2-2; D perhaps matches TRBD2 (6 bases). Trimming left V 2 bases short and J 4 bases short, with 17 bases between. Germline V gene lookup returns CDR1 SGHVS and CDR2 FQNEAQ. This CDR3 spans 17 amino acids. As DNA, the CDR3 is TGTGCCAGCAGCTTAAGGCGAGTAGCGGATCTCACCGGGGAGCTGTTTTTT. The encoded protein is CASSLRRVADLTGELFF.

The chain employs TRBV5-1 and TRBJ2-3, with TRBD1 identical over 7 bases. The CDR3 has 15 residues. Trimming cost V 4 bases and J 2 bases; bases outside gene matches: 7. Germline values: CDR1 SGHRS, CDR2 YFSETQ. The DNA for the CDR3 is TGCGCCAGCAGCCCACAGGGGATTCCCACAGATACGCAGTATTTT. It is translated as CASSPQGIPTDTQYF. The full variable domain, its missing parts supplied by reference TRBV5-1 and TRBJ2-3, is KAGVTQTPRYLIKTRGQQVTLSCSPISGHRSVSWYQQTPGQGLQFLFEYFSETQRNKGNFPGRFSGRQFSNSRSEMNVSTLELGDSALYLCASSPQGIPTDTQYFGPGTRLTVL.

The rearrangement links TRBV7-2 to TRBJ1-5, with D unclear. CDR3 size: 13 residues. Germline V gives CDR1 SGHTA, CDR2 FQGNSA. The V end was cut by 4 bases, the J end by 12 bases, with 16 bases between. CDR3 amino acids: CASSSELPGGQHF. The CDR3 DNA is TGTGCCAGCAGCTCCGAGTTGCCAGGAGGCCAGCATTTT.

The chain employs TRBV10-3 and TRBJ1-1, with 7 positions matching TRBD1. The CDR3 totals 13 residues. V shed 10 bases and J 3 bases; nucleotides not matched to a gene: 8. Germline V gene sequence: CDR1 ENHRY, CDR2 SYGVKD. Written as DNA, the CDR3 is TGTGCCACCGTCCCAGGGGGAGACACTGAAGCTTTCTTT. Translating it yields CATVPGGDTEAFF.

This clone was seen many times. The chain couples TRBV15 to TRBJ1-3; D is ambiguous. Per the germline V gene, CDR1 is LNHNV and CDR2 is YYDKDF (reference sequence). The ends were cut back, 5 bases at V and 2 bases at J, with 7 bases in the middle. The CDR3 runs 13 residues. As DNA, the CDR3 is TGTGCCACCAGCGGCCTGGCTGGAAACACCATATATTTT. This sequence encodes CATSGLAGNTIYF.

The V call is TRBV28, the J call TRBJ1-3; D is undetermined. V gave up 2 bases and J gave up 4 bases, with 21 bases separating them. CDR1 and CDR2 from the germline V gene are MDHEN and SYDVKM. The CDR3 contains 18 residues. Here the CDR3 DNA reads TGTGCCAGCAGTTTAGGTTTTTGGCTAGGCACGGGGGGAAACACCATATATTTT. Its translation is CASSLGFWLGTGGNTIYF.

Only one count was recorded for this clone. The chain has TRBV18 and TRBJ1-1, with D maybe TRBD1 (6 bases). CDR3 length equals 13 residues. The V gene's germline CDR1 is KGHSH and CDR2 LQKENI. Trimming took off 3 bases at V and 7 bases at J, with 12 bases between the two ends. The CDR3 DNA sequence: TGTGCCAGCTCACCGGACAGTAATAGTGAAGCTTTCTTT. It specifies CASSPDSNSEAFF.

This chain links TRBV27 with TRBJ2-3; the match to TRBD2 covers 15 bases. Trimming removed 5 bases from V and 5 bases from J; junction bases left unmatched: 11. The germline V gene has CDR1 MNHEY and CDR2 SMNVEV (reference sequence). The CDR3 is 18 residues long. CDR3 in amino acids: CASSPYAGTSGGKDTQYF. CDR3 nucleotide sequence: TGTGCCAGCAGTCCGTACGCCGGGACTAGCGGGGGGAAAGATACGCAGTATTTT.